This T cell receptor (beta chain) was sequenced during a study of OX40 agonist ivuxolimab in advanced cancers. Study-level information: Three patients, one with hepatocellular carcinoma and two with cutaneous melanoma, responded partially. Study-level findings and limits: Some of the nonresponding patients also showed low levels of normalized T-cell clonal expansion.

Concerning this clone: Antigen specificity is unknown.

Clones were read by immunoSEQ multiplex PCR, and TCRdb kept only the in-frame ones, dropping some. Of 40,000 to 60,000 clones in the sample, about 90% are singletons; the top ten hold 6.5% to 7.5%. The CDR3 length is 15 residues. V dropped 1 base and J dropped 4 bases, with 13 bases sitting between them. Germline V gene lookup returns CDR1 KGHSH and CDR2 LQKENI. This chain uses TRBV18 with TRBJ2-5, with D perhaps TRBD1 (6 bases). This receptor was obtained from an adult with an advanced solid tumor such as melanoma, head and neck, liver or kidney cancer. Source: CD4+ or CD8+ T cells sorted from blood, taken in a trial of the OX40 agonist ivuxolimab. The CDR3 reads CASSPRLGDTETQYF. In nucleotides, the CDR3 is TGTGCCAGCTCACCACGCCTTGGGGACACAGAGACCCAGTACTTC.